Below, one T cell receptor beta chain is given with its context. The antigen is unknown. TCRdb analysed the 5' RACE reads with MiXCR anew, one entry per CDR3 protein. The table has hundreds of thousands of distinct CDR3 sequences, over 15% seen once. The entry originates in a study of identical twins. Healthy Caucasians were all of the donors. With V trimmed by 6 bases and J by 0 bases, 11 bases remained unmatched. The CDR3 sequence is 16 residues long. Germline CDR1 reads DFQATT; CDR2 reads SNEGSKA (reference sequence). General study points: Insertions were fewer in abundant cord blood beta clonotypes, whereas memory repertoires showed none of this pattern.

This same sample was also taken into another study, of T cells expressing NK-cell markers. From that second work: Each of 5 to 7 donors carried dominant NKG2C+ clonotypes accounting for roughly 1.0-7.0% of CD8+ T cells. Unclear, still, was the HCMV specificity of the expanded NKG2C+ T cell clones.

This sequence originates from a woman younger than 35 in good health. The chain combines TRBV20-1 with TRBJ2-1, with 7 nucleotides matching TRBD2. The sample was PBMCs. The CDR3 DNA follows: TGCAGTGCAAGGACTACTAGCGCTGTCTCCTACAATGAGCAGTTCTTC. This encodes CSARTTSAVSYNEQFF.